These 23 T cell receptor beta chains came from one sample sequenced in a study of shared clonotypes between healthy human individuals. Using immunoSEQ multiplex PCR, the repertoire was profiled, and TCRdb retains in-frame clones only, with some absent. The table records about 1 million clones, around 76% of them present only once. The sequencing input was memory CD4+ T cells sorted from blood. Stated subset: CD45RA-negative fraction. Source of these receptors: a man between 18 and 29 years old in good health.

The chain recombines TRBV7-9 with TRBJ1-1, with D possibly TRBD1 on 5 matching bases. The ends were cut back, 2 bases at V and 10 bases at J, with 11 bases in the middle. The CDR3 loop spans 12 amino acids. Germline V gene sequence: CDR1 SEHNR, CDR2 FQNEAQ (reference sequence). The CDR3 here is CASSLKKGRAFF. CDR3 nucleotides: TGTGCCAGCAGCTTAAAGAAGGGGAGAGCTTTCTTT. The entire variable domain, with the rest obtained from reference TRBV7-9 and TRBJ1-1, is as follows: DTGVSQNPRHKITKRGQNVTFRCDPISEHNRLYWYRQTLGQGPEFLTYFQNEAQLEKSRLLSDRFSAERPKGSFSTLEIQRTEQGDSAMYLCASSLKKGRAFFGQGTRLTVV.

The chain uses TRBV6-1 and TRBJ1-5; 7 bases are shared with TRBD1. This CDR3 comprises 13 residues. Germline assignment: CDR1 MNHNS and CDR2 SASEGT. Trimming at V came to 7 bases and at J to 1 base, leaving 1 base not matched to a gene. CDR3 amino acids: CASTTGSNQPQHF. The CDR3 nucleotides read TGTGCCAGCACGACAGGGAGCAATCAGCCCCAGCATTTT.

The chain joins TRBV29-1 to TRBJ2-7, with D possibly being TRBD2 (6 bases). V dropped 5 bases and J dropped 3 bases, with 11 bases sitting between them. The germline V gene encodes CDR1 SQVTM and CDR2 ANQGSEA. The CDR3 totals 12 residues. CDR3: CSVTGLDYEQYF. CDR3 DNA: TGCAGCGTTACGGGACTCGACTACGAGCAGTACTTC.

This rearrangement joins TRBV29-1 to TRBJ2-6; 8 nucleotides line up with TRBD1. V was pared by 3 bases and J by 3 bases, with 7 bases of the junction left unmatched. This CDR3 contains 16 residues. Germline CDR1 SQVTM, CDR2 ANQGSEA. Written as DNA, the CDR3 is TGCAGCGTTGAGGCTCAGGGGGCGTTTGGGGCCAACGTCCTGACTTTC. Its translation is CSVEAQGAFGANVLTF.

This clone was observed many times. This same CDR3 is encoded by further DNA sequences in the sample. The chain recombines TRBV6-1 with TRBJ2-1, with 8 bases aligning to TRBD2. The CDR3 sequence is 14 residues long. J was trimmed by 7 bases and V by 8 bases; bases with no gene match: 10. The germline CDR1 and CDR2 sequences are MNHNS and SASEGT. DNA for the CDR3: TGTGCCAGCCGCCGGGGTAGCGGGGTAAATGAGCAGTTCTTC. Its protein is CASRRGSGVNEQFF.

The rearrangement links TRBV11-2 to TRBJ2-7, with 7 nucleotides matching TRBD1. Germline lookup yields CDR1 SGHAT and CDR2 FQNNGV. This CDR3 is built from 14 residues. Unmatched junction bases numbered 8, after V lost 1 base and J lost 8 bases. The CDR3: CASSLGQGPFKQYF. In DNA form, the CDR3 reads TGTGCCAGCAGCTTAGGACAGGGACCCTTCAAGCAGTACTTC.

For this clone: Within the sample, other DNA sequences also encode this same CDR3. The chain recombines TRBV18 with TRBJ1-5; D gene unclear. The ends were cut back, 3 bases at V and 3 bases at J, with 6 bases in the middle. The germline V gene has CDR1 KGHSH and CDR2 LQKENI. This CDR3 is 13 amino acids long. The CDR3 DNA sequence: TGTGCCAGCTCACCGGGTGACAATCAGCCCCAGCATTTT. Translating gives CASSPGDNQPQHF. Variable domain in full (rest from reference TRBV18 and TRBJ1-5): NAGVMQNPRHLVRRRGQEARLRCSPMKGHSHVYWYRQLPEEGLKFMVYLQKENIIDESGMPKERFSAEFPKEGPSILRIQQVVRGDSAAYFCASSPGDNQPQHFGDGTRLSIL.

This chain joins TRBV18 and TRBJ2-5; 13 nucleotides align to TRBD2. CDR3 size: 15 residues. In germline, CDR1 is KGHSH, CDR2 LQKENI. V was clipped by 3 bases and J by 5 bases; unmatched bases: 3. CDR3 amino acids: CASSPGLAGSETQYF. CDR3 DNA: TGTGCCAGCTCACCGGGACTAGCGGGGAGTGAGACCCAGTACTTC. Based on the CDR3 plus reference TRBV18 and TRBJ2-5, the full variable domain is NAGVMQNPRHLVRRRGQEARLRCSPMKGHSHVYWYRQLPEEGLKFMVYLQKENIIDESGMPKERFSAEFPKEGPSILRIQQVVRGDSAAYFCASSPGLAGSETQYFGPGTRLLVL.

The rearrangement uses TRBV5-4 and TRBJ2-1; no firm D call. Trimming stripped 4 bases from V and 4 bases from J, with 9 bases between. CDR1 and CDR2 from the germline V gene are SGHNT and YYREEE (reference sequence). There are 13 residues in the CDR3. The CDR3 DNA reads as TGTGCCAGCAGCCCAGGTCAATACAATGAGCAGTTCTTC. Protein sequence: CASSPGQYNEQFF.

This chain links TRBV21-1 with TRBJ1-3. TRBV21-1 is labeled a pseudogene. The CDR3 spans 15 residues. As DNA, the CDR3 is TGTGCCAGCAGCAAAAAGAGACCGAACGGAAACACCATATATTTT. It specifies CASSKKRPNGNTIYF.

The rearrangement uses TRBV5-1 and TRBJ1-2, with a weak D call TRBD1 (6 bases). There are 12 residues in the CDR3. CDR1 is SGHRS, CDR2 YFSETQ, per germline. V lost 4 bases to trimming and J lost 5 bases, with 9 bases between them. The CDR3 loop reads CASSKDSYGYTF. DNA of the CDR3: TGCGCCAGCAGCAAGGACAGTTATGGCTACACCTTC. The full variable domain, in which reference TRBV5-1 and TRBJ1-2 provide the parts outside the CDR3, is KAGVTQTPRYLIKTRGQQVTLSCSPISGHRSVSWYQQTPGQGLQFLFEYFSETQRNKGNFPGRFSGRQFSNSRSEMNVSTLELGDSALYLCASSKDSYGYTFGSGTRLTVV.

The rearrangement joins TRBV19 to TRBJ2-4; 8 nucleotides agree with TRBD1. This CDR3 is built from 16 residues. Germline lookup yields CDR1 LNHDA and CDR2 SQIVND (reference sequence). J lost 2 bases, V lost 2 bases, and 5 bases had no gene match. This CDR3 is CASSITGGGTKNIQYF. In DNA, the CDR3 is TGTGCCAGTAGTATAACAGGGGGAGGTACCAAAAACATTCAGTACTTC. The variable domain in full, completed from reference TRBV19 and TRBJ2-4, reads DGGITQSPKYLFRKEGQNVTLSCEQNLNHDAMYWYRQDPGQGLRLIYYSQIVNDFQKGDIAEGYSVSREKKESFPLTVTSAQKNPTAFYLCASSITGGGTKNIQYFGAGTRLSVL.

The chain combines TRBV6-5 with TRBJ2-5, with D possibly matching TRBD1 (5 bases). The CDR3 totals 13 residues. The germline CDR1 and CDR2 sequences are MNHEY and SVGAGI. V was trimmed by 8 bases and J by 4 bases, leaving 14 bases between them. This CDR3 is CASVGQQGETQYF. The CDR3 bases are TGTGCCAGCGTGGGGCAACAAGGAGAGACCCAGTACTTC.

This chain uses TRBV27 with TRBJ2-2; 9 bases align to TRBD1. CDR1 is MNHEY and CDR2 is SMNVEV in the germline V gene (reference sequence). This CDR3 comprises 16 residues. The ends lost 6 bases at V and 1 base at J; junction bases unmatched: 6. The CDR3 DNA sequence: TGTGCCAGCAGGGGGACAGGGTCGGGGAACACCGGGGAGCTGTTTTTT. Translated, it gives CASRGTGSGNTGELFF.

This sequence joins TRBV7-3 and TRBJ2-7; 8 nucleotides match TRBD1. Germline lookup yields CDR1 SGHTA and CDR2 FQGTGA. The CDR3 runs 14 residues. V shed 5 bases and J 2 bases; nucleotides not matched to a gene: 5. CDR3 in DNA: TGTGCCAGCAGCCCCGAACAGGGGGCCTACGAGCAGTACTTC. Translating it yields CASSPEQGAYEQYF.

A word on this clone: Other DNA sequences in the same sample also yield this CDR3. This chain links TRBV29-1 with TRBJ2-5; 8 nucleotides agree with TRBD1. Per the germline V gene, CDR1 is SQVTM and CDR2 is ANQGSEA. This CDR3 has 13 residues. Losses at the gene ends were 6 bases for V and 2 bases for J; bases not matched to a gene: 5. The CDR3 region is CSVANRGQETQYF. In nucleotides, the CDR3 is TGCAGCGTGGCCAACAGGGGGCAAGAGACCCAGTACTTC. Complete variable domain (other parts from reference TRBV29-1 and TRBJ2-5): SAVISQKPSRDICQRGTSLTIQCQVDSQVTMMFWYRQQPGQSLTLIATANQGSEATYESGFVIDKFPISRPNLTFSTLTVSNMSPEDSSIYLCSVANRGQETQYFGPGTRLLVL.

This clone was picked up one time. This chain uses TRBV29-1 with TRBJ2-3, with TRBD2 identical over 7 bases. The germline CDR1 and CDR2 sequences are SQVTM and ANQGSEA. This CDR3 comprises 16 residues. V gave up 4 bases and J gave up 3 bases; unmatched junction bases: 13. CDR3: CSVAAGEKPVTDTQYF. CDR3 nucleotide sequence: TGCAGCGTTGCGGCGGGGGAAAAACCGGTAACAGATACGCAGTATTTT.

This chain links TRBV19 with TRBJ1-1; D gene ambiguous. Germline V gene lookup returns CDR1 LNHDA and CDR2 SQIVND (reference sequence). There are 13 residues in the CDR3. V shed 7 bases and J shed 5 bases, with 14 bases lying between them. The CDR3 loop reads CASNQERLTEAFF. The CDR3, as DNA: TGTGCCAGTAACCAGGAACGGTTAACTGAAGCTTTCTTT.

The chain uses TRBV6-1 and TRBJ2-7; the match to TRBD1 covers 8 bases. Germline V CDR1 and CDR2: MNHNS, SASEGT. Trimming took 5 bases from V and 3 from J; bases not matched to a gene: 9. The CDR3 contains 15 residues. The CDR3 bases are TGTGCCAGCAGTTCCCGGACAGGGATAAACTACGAGCAGTACTTC. Translating gives CASSSRTGINYEQYF.

The CDR3 is CASSEGLAGSQYF. As DNA, the CDR3 is TGTGCCAGCAGTGAGGGACTAGCGGGATCGCAGTACTTC. The chain uses TRBV6-5 and TRBJ2-7; 13 bases are shared with TRBD2. Germline V gene lookup returns CDR1 MNHEY and CDR2 SVGAGI. The CDR3 length is 13 residues. V shed 5 bases, J shed 9 bases, and the junction held 4 bases outside the gene matches.

CDR3 amino acids: CASSLRGPDQETQYF. The DNA of the CDR3 is TGTGCCAGCAGTTTACGGGGACCGGATCAAGAGACCCAGTACTTC. The rearrangement uses TRBV27 and TRBJ2-5; the D gene could be TRBD1 or TRBD2 (5 bases each). Germline assignment: CDR1 MNHEY and CDR2 SMNVEV (reference sequence). V lost 2 bases, J lost 2 bases, and 12 bases lay in between. The CDR3 loop spans 15 amino acids.

The genes are TRBV6-5 and TRBJ2-7; 7 bases align to TRBD1. The CDR3 is made up of 15 amino acids. Germline loops: CDR1 MNHEY, CDR2 SVGAGI. V shed 5 bases, J shed 3 bases, and the junction held 10 bases outside the gene matches. The CDR3 sequence is CASSQGQVGIYEQYF. In DNA form, the CDR3 reads TGTGCCAGCAGTCAAGGACAGGTTGGGATCTACGAGCAGTACTTC.

The V gene is TRBV6-5, the J gene TRBJ1-4; no firm D call. V lost 6 bases and J lost 5, with 10 bases in between. The CDR3 loop spans 13 amino acids. CDR1 is MNHEY and CDR2 is SVGAGI in the germline V gene. For the CDR3, the DNA is TGTGCCAGCAGGCCATACATGAATGAAAAACTGTTTTTT. This sequence encodes CASRPYMNEKLFF.